These 8 T cell receptor beta chains were sequenced from one sample in a study of blood T cell repertoires in COVID-19. Data came from immunoSEQ multiplex PCR; TCRdb stores just in-frame clones and leaves some out. Of about 210,000 clones listed, 75% to 90% are singletons. Material for sequencing was peripheral blood. Every receptor here comes from a woman in her 70s with COVID-19, enrolled during active disease.

The CDR3 reads CASSMVGGTQYF. The CDR3 DNA sequence: TGTGCCAGCAGTATGGTGGGGGGTACGCAGTATTTT. The chain employs TRBV3-1 (or the pseudogene TRBV3-2) and TRBJ2-3, with D possibly matching TRBD2 (6 bases). V lost 6 bases and J 8 bases, leaving 12 bases between the germline ends. From germline, CDR1 is LGHDT and CDR2 YNNKEL (reference sequence). The CDR3 runs to 12 residues.

This sequence joins TRBV11-2 and TRBJ1-5, with TRBD1 as a possible D gene (6 bases). The CDR3 is 15 residues long. CDR1 is SGHAT, CDR2 FQNNGV, per germline. V shed 5 bases and J shed 4 bases, with 15 bases lying between them. The CDR3 DNA follows: TGTGCCAGCAGCCCTGCTCCGCAGGGGAATCAGCCCCAGCATTTT. This codes for CASSPAPQGNQPQHF.

The chain is built from TRBV15 and TRBJ1-2; D may be TRBD1 (5 bases). Per the germline V gene, CDR1 is LNHNV and CDR2 is YYDKDF (reference sequence). CDR3 length: 15 residues. Trimming stripped 1 base from V and 2 bases from J, with 11 bases between. CDR3 residues: CATSRVGASNYGYTF. CDR3 in DNA: TGTGCCACCAGCAGAGTAGGGGCATCGAACTATGGCTACACCTTC.

This clone was recorded a few times. This rearrangement joins TRBV3-1 (or the pseudogene TRBV3-2) to TRBJ2-3; 11 bases fit TRBD2. The CDR3 length is 15 residues. Germline assignment: CDR1 LGHDT and CDR2 YNNKEL (reference sequence). J lost 5 bases, V lost 4 bases, and 5 bases had no gene match. CDR3 coding DNA: TGTGCCAGCAGCCGACCGGGACTAGCGGTAGATACGCAGTATTTT. It is translated as CASSRPGLAVDTQYF.

This clone was seen a few times. This chain uses TRBV4-1 with TRBJ1-3, with no clear D. The V and J ends lost 3 bases and 4 bases respectively, with 13 bases between them. Germline CDR1 and CDR2: MGHRA and YSYEKL. The CDR3 covers 15 residues. This CDR3 is CASSQTRDSGNTIYF. In DNA, the CDR3 is TGCGCCAGCAGCCAGACGAGGGATTCCGGAAACACCATATATTTT.

CDR3 nucleotide sequence: TGTGCCACCAGCAGAGAAGAAGGGGCGCGGAACATTCAGTACTTC. As protein: CATSREEGARNIQYF. The rearrangement uses TRBV15 and TRBJ2-4; tentatively, D is TRBD1 (5 bases). This CDR3 contains 15 residues. Trimming took 0 bases from V and 7 from J, leaving 13 bases between them. CDR1 is LNHNV, CDR2 YYDKDF, per germline (reference sequence). Full variable domain (missing parts from reference TRBV15 and TRBJ2-4): DAMVIQNPRYQVTQFGKPVTLSCSQTLNHNVMYWYQQKSSQAPKLLFHYYDKDFNNEADTPDNFQSRRPNTSFCFLDIRSPGLGDTAMYLCATSREEGARNIQYFGAGTRLSVL.

CDR3 protein: CSAIVEPRAFF. CDR3 sequence (DNA): TGCAGTGCGATAGTCGAACCCCGAGCTTTCTTT. This chain joins TRBV20-1 and TRBJ1-1, with D unresolved. The V end lost 6 bases, the J end lost 10 bases, and 15 bases lay between the germline ends. The V gene's germline CDR1 is DFQATT and CDR2 SNEGSKA (reference sequence). The CDR3 is 11 amino acids.

V gene TRBV6-1 combines with J gene TRBJ2-5; 8 bases are a match to TRBD1. The CDR3 spans 14 residues. CDR1 MNHNS and CDR2 SASEGT come from the germline V gene. With V trimmed by 5 bases and J by 5 bases, 7 bases remained unmatched. The CDR3 DNA reads as TGTGCCAGCAGTTTCGACAGGGGCGGGGAGACCCAGTACTTC. The encoded protein is CASSFDRGGETQYF.